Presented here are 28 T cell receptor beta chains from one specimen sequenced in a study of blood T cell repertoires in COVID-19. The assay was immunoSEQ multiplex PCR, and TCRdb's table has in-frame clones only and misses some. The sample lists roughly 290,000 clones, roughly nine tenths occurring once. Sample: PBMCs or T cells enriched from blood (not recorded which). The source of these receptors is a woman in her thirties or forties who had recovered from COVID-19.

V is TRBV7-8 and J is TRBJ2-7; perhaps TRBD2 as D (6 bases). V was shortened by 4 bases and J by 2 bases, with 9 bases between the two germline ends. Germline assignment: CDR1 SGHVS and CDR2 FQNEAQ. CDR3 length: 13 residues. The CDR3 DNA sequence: TGTGCCAGCAGCTCGGGAGTAACCTACGAGCAGTACTTC. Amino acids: CASSSGVTYEQYF.

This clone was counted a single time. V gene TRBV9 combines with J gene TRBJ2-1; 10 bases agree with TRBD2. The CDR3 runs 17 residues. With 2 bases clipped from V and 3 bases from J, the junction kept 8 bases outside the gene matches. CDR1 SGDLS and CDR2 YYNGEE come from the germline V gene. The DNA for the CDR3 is TGTGCCAGCAGCGTTGCTCCGGGACTAGCGAGCTACAATGAGCAGTTCTTC. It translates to CASSVAPGLASYNEQFF.

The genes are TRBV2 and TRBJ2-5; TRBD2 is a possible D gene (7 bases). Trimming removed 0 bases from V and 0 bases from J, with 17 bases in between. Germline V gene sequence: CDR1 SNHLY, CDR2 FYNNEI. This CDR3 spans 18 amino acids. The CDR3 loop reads CASSEAWGGAGYQETQYF. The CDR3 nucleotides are TGTGCCAGCAGTGAAGCTTGGGGGGGGGCAGGCTACCAAGAGACCCAGTACTTC.

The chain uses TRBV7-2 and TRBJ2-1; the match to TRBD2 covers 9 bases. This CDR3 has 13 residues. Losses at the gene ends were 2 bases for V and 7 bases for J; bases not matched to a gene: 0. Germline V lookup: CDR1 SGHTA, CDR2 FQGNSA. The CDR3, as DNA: TGTGCCAGCAGCTTACTAGCGGGAAATGAGCAGTTCTTC. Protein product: CASSLLAGNEQFF. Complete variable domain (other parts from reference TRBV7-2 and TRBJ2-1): GAGVSQSPSNKVTEKGKDVELRCDPISGHTALYWYRQSLGQGLEFLIYFQGNSAPDKSGLPSDRFSAERTGGSVSTLTIQRTQQEDSAVYLCASSLLAGNEQFFGPGTRLTVL.

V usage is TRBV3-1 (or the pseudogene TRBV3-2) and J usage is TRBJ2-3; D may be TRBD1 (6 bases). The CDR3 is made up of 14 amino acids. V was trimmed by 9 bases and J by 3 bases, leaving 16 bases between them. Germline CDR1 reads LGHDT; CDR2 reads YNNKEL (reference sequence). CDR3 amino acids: CARGAYQMTDTQYF. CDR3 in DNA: TGTGCCAGGGGGGCCTACCAGATGACAGATACGCAGTATTTT.

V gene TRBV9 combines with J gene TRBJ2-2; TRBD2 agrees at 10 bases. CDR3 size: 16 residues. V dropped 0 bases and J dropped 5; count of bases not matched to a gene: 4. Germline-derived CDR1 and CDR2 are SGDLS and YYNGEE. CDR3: CASSVGAGGWTGELFF. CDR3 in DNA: TGTGCCAGCAGCGTAGGAGCGGGAGGGTGGACCGGGGAGCTGTTTTTT. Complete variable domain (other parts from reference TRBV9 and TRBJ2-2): DSGVTQTPKHLITATGQRVTLRCSPRSGDLSVYWYQQSLDQGLQFLIQYYNGEERAKGNILERFSAQQFPDLHSELNLSSLELGDSALYFCASSVGAGGWTGELFFGEGSRLTVL.

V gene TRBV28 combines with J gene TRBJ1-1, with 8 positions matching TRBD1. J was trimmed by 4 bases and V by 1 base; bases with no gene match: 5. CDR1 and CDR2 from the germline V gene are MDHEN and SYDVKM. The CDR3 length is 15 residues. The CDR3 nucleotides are TGTGCCAGCAGTTTATACGGACAGGGCGGCACTGAAGCTTTCTTT. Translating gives CASSLYGQGGTEAFF.

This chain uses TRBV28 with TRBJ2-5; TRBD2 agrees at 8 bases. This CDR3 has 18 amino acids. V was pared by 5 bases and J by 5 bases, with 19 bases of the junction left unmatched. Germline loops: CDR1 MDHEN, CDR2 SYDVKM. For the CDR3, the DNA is TGTGCCAGCAGTCCCACCCCAAGACTAGCGACCTTGGGGGAGACCCAGTACTTC. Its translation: CASSPTPRLATLGETQYF.

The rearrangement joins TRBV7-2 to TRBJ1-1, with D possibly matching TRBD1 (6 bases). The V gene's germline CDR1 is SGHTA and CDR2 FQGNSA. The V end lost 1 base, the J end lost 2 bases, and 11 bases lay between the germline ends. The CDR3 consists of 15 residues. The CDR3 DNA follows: TGTGCCAGCAGCTTAGTATCACAGGGTAACACTGAAGCTTTCTTT. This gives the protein CASSLVSQGNTEAFF.

As DNA, the CDR3 is TGCGCCAGCAGTGAGTCTAGACAAGAGACCCAGTACTTC. Translating it yields CASSESRQETQYF. The chain links TRBV10-2 to TRBJ2-5; D unresolved. Germline CDR1 is WSHSY and CDR2 is SAAADI. CDR3 length equals 13 residues. V dropped 0 bases and J dropped 2 bases, with 4 bases sitting between them.

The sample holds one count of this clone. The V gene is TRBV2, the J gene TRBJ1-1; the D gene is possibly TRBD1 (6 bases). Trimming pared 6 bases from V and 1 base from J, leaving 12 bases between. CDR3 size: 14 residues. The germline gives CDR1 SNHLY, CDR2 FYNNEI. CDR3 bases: TGTGCCAGCAGAAGACAGGCCTCGAACACTGAAGCTTTCTTT. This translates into CASRRQASNTEAFF.

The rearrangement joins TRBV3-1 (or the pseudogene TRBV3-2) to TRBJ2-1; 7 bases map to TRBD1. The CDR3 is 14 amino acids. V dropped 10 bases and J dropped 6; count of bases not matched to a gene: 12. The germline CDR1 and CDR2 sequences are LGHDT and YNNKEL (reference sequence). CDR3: CATESGTVSNEQFF. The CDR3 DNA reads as TGTGCCACCGAGTCCGGGACAGTCTCCAATGAGCAGTTCTTC.

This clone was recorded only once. The CDR3 DNA sequence: TGTGCCAGTAGGTCGGGTAGCGGGCCATACAATGAGCAGTTCTTC. Translating gives CASRSGSGPYNEQFF. The gene calls are TRBV19 and TRBJ2-1, with 7 bases that match TRBD2. Germline CDR1 LNHDA, CDR2 SQIVND (reference sequence). Trimming removed 6 bases from V and 4 bases from J; junction bases left unmatched: 9. There are 15 residues in the CDR3.

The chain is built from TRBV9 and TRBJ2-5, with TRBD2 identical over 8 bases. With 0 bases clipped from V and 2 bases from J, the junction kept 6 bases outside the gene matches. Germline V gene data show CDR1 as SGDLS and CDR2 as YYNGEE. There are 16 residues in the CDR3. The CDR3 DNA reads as TGTGCCAGCAGCGTAGCTCCCGGGAGGGGGCAAGAGACCCAGTACTTC. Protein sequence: CASSVAPGRGQETQYF.

The CDR3 is CASSSRGGGEIEQFF. The CDR3 DNA sequence: TGTGCCAGCAGCTCCCGGGGGGGAGGGGAAATAGAGCAGTTCTTC. The J gene is TRBJ2-1, the V gene TRBV7-2, with 8 positions matching TRBD2. J lost 10 bases, V lost 4 bases, and 12 bases had no gene match. The CDR3 is made up of 15 amino acids. Germline loops: CDR1 SGHTA, CDR2 FQGNSA.

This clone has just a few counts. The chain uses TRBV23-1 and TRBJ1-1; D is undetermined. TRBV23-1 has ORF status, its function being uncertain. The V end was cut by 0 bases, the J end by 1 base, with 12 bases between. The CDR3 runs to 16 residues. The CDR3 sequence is CASSQSARTQNTEAFF. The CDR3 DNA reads TGCGCCAGCAGTCAATCGGCCAGAACCCAGAACACTGAAGCTTTCTTT.

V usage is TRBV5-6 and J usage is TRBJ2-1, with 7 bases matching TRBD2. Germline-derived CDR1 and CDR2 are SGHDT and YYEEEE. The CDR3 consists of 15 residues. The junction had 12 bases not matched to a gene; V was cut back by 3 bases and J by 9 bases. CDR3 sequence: CASSSSGTALGEQFF. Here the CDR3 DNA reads TGTGCCAGCAGCTCAAGCGGGACGGCTCTAGGTGAGCAGTTCTTC. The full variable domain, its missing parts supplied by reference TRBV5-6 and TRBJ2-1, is DAGVTQSPTHLIKTRGQQVTLRCSPKSGHDTVSWYQQALGQGPQFIFQYYEEEERQRGNFPDRFSGHQFPNYSSELNVNALLLGDSALYLCASSSSGTALGEQFFGPGTRLTVL.

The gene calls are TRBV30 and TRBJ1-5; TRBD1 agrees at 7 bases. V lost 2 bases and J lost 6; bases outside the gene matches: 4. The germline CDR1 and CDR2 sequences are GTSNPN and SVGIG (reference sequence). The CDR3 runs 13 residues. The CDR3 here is CAWSPQGGQPQHF. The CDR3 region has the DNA TGTGCCTGGAGTCCTCAGGGGGGTCAGCCCCAGCATTTT.

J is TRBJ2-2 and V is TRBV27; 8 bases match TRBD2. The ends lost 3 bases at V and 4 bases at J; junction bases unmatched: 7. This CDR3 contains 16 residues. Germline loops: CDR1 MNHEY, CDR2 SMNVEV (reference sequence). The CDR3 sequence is CASSFGRGRFTGELFF. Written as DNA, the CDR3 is TGTGCCAGCAGTTTTGGTCGCGGGAGGTTCACCGGGGAGCTGTTTTTT.

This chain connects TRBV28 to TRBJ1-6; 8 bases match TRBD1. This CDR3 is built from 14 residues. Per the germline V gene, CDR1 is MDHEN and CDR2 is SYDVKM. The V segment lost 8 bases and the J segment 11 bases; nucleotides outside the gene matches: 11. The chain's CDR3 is CASEDWTGRAPLHF. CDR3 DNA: TGTGCCAGCGAGGATTGGACAGGGCGGGCACCCCTCCACTTT.

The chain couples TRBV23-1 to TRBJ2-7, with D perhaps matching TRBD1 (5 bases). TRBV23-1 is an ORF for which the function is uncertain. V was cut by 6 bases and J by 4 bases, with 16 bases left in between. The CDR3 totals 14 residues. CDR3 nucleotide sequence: TGCGCCAGCAGCTCTCTGCGAAAGGGGTACGAGCAGTACTTC. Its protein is CASSSLRKGYEQYF.

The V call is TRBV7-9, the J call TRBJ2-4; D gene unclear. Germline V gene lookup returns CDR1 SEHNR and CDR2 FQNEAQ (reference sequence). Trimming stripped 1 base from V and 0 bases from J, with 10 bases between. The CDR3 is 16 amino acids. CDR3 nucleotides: TGTGCCAGCAGCTTAGACCTTGCGTCAGCCAAAAACATTCAGTACTTC. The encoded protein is CASSLDLASAKNIQYF.

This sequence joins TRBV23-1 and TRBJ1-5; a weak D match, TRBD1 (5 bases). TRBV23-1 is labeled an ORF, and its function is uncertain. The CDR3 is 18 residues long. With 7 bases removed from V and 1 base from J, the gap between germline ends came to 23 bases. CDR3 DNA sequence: TGCGCCAGCACCCTGTTAGGGGCAGCACGTGACAGCAATCAGCCCCAGCATTTT. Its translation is CASTLLGAARDSNQPQHF.

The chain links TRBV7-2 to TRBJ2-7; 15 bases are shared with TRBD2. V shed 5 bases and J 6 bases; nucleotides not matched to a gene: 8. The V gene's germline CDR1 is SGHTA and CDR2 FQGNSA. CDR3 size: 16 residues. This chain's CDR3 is CASSLTTGLAGGEQYF. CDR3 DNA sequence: TGTGCCAGCAGCCTGACCACGGGACTAGCGGGAGGCGAGCAGTACTTC.

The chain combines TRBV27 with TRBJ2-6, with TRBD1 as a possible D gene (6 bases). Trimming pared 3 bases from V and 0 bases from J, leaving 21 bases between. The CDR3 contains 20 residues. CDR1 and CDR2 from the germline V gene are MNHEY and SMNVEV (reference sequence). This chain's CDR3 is CASSFTRPGAPSSGANVLTF. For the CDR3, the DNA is TGTGCCAGCAGTTTTACCCGCCCAGGGGCGCCTAGCTCTGGGGCCAACGTCCTGACTTTC. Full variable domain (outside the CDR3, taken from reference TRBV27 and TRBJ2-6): EAQVTQNPRYLITVTGKKLTVTCSQNMNHEYMSWYRQDPGLGLRQIYYSMNVEVTDKGDVPEGYKVSRKEKRNFPLILESPSPNQTSLYFCASSFTRPGAPSSGANVLTFGAGSRLTVL.

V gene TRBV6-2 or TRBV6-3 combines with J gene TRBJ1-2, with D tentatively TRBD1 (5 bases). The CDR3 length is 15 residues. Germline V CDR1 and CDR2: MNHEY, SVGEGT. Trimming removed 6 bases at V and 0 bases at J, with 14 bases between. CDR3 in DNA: TGTGCCAGCAGCGGTCGCGGGACGACTAACTATGGCTACACCTTC. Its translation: CASSGRGTTNYGYTF.

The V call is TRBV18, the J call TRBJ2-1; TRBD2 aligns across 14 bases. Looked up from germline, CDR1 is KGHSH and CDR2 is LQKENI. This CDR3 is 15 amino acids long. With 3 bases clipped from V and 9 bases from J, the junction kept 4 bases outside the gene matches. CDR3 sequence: CASSPGLAGEGEQFF. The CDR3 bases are TGTGCCAGCTCACCGGGACTAGCGGGAGAAGGTGAGCAGTTCTTC.

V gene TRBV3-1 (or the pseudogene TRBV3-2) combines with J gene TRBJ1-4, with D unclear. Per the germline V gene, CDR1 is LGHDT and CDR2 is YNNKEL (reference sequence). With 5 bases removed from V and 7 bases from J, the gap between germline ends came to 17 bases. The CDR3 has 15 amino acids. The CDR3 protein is CASSTSKATGEKLFF. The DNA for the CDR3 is TGTGCCAGCAGCACATCGAAGGCCACGGGTGAAAAACTGTTTTTT.